These 23 T cell receptor beta chains originate from one sample sequenced in a study of tumor and adjacent non-tumor tissue in lung cancer. No cell sorting was done before RNA was extracted from the tissue. More than 3 cm separated this lung sample from the edge of the tumor. The library came from three nested PCR rounds adapted from ARM-PCR protocols. TCRdb reprocessed the multiplex PCR reads with MiXCR, giving one entry per CDR3 protein. The sample comprises about 76,000 distinct CDR3 sequences, approximately 80% of which are singletons, and about half rests with the top ten. The sample taken for sequencing was distant non-tumor lung tissue. The receptors shown here come from a man between 60 and 75 years old with non-small cell lung cancer.

As regards this clonotype: This could be a read error, since a much larger clone is one nucleotide away. CDR3 nucleotides: TGTGCCAGCACAGACCGCCATGGCTACACCTTC. Protein sequence: CASTDRHGYTF. This chain connects TRBV12-3 or TRBV12-4 to TRBJ1-2; D call uncertain. The CDR3 extends over 11 amino acids. V was trimmed by 7 bases and J by 6 bases, leaving 9 bases between them.

With regard to this clonotype: The final CDR3 position lacks the conserved phenylalanine or tryptophan, pointing to a likely read error. The rearrangement joins TRBV6-2 or TRBV6-3 to TRBJ2-1, with TRBD2 as a possible D gene (6 bases). V dropped 5 bases and J dropped 0 bases, with 14 bases sitting between them. CDR3 length equals 16 residues. Germline V gene lookup returns CDR1 MNHEY and CDR2 SVGEGT. The CDR3 nucleotides are TGTGCCAGCAGTACCCCCCTCGGGAGCTCCTACAATGAGCAGTTCATC. Amino acids: CASSTPLGSSYNEQFI.

On this clonotype: Possible read error: a much larger clone is one base away. The chain carries TRBV11-2 and TRBJ2-1; D perhaps matches TRBD2 (6 bases). V was shortened by 3 bases and J by 10 bases, with 13 bases between the two germline ends. This CDR3 region has 13 residues. CDR1 and CDR2 (germline): SGHAT, FQNNGV. The CDR3 sequence is CASSLEISGEQFF. The CDR3 bases are TGTGCCAGCAGCTTGGAAATTAGCGGCGAGCAGTTCTTC.

This clonotype was detected only a few times. Sequence at one end of the junction differs from germline and may be a read error. V usage is TRBV7-9 and J usage is TRBJ2-6; possible D gene TRBD1, 6 bases. Germline V gene lookup returns CDR1 SEHNR and CDR2 FQNEAQ (reference sequence). This CDR3 spans 15 amino acids. Written as DNA, the CDR3 is TGTGCCAGCAGCATCGGGACAACTGGGGCCAACGTCATGACTTTC. It codes for CASSIGTTGANVMTF.

In the case of this clonotype: One end of the junction is discordant with germline, which a read error may explain. The chain is built from TRBV7-3 and TRBJ1-5; D is perhaps TRBD1 (5 bases). This CDR3 contains 13 residues. CDR1 is SGHTA, CDR2 FQGTGA, per germline. CDR3 DNA sequence: TGTGCCTGCAGCCCTGACAGAAATCAGCCCCAGCATTTT. Its translation is CACSPDRNQPQHF.

This clonotype has just one count. This chain joins TRBV11-1 and TRBJ2-1, with D unresolved. The CDR3 loop spans 16 amino acids. Germline V gives CDR1 SGHAT, CDR2 FQDESV (reference sequence). With 10 bases removed from V and 1 base from J, the gap between germline ends came to 20 bases. Here the CDR3 reads CAISLVGAQSYNEQFF. The DNA for the CDR3 is TGTGCCATTAGCTTGGTTGGTGCACAGTCCTACAATGAGCAGTTCTTC. Full variable domain (rest looked up from reference TRBV11-1 and TRBJ2-1): EAEVAQSPRYKITEKSQAVAFWCDPISGHATLYWYRQILGQGPELLVQFQDESVVDDSQLPKDRFSAERLKGVDSTLKIQPAELGDSAMYLCAISLVGAQSYNEQFFGPGTRLTVL.

In the case of this clonotype: One junction end disagrees with the germline gene, perhaps due to a read error. This chain joins TRBV29-1 and TRBJ2-7; no reliable D call. The CDR3 contains 10 residues. In germline, CDR1 is SQVTM, CDR2 ANQGSEA. The CDR3 sequence is CSVVQHEHYF. Here the CDR3 DNA reads TGCAGCGTTGTTCAGCATGAGCACTACTTC.

This rearrangement joins TRBV5-6 to TRBJ1-1; 7 nucleotides line up with TRBD1. Germline V gives CDR1 SGHDT, CDR2 YYEEEE. With 5 bases clipped from V and 10 bases from J, the junction kept 14 bases outside the gene matches. The CDR3 is made up of 14 amino acids. The CDR3 is CASSRGQLNTRAFF. CDR3 nucleotides: TGTGCCAGCAGTCGGGGACAGTTGAACACTCGAGCTTTCTTT.

As to this clonotype: The junction departs from germline at one end; a sequencing error may be responsible. The rearrangement links TRBV6-1 to TRBJ2-6; D not certain. CDR1 is MNHNS and CDR2 is SASEGT in the germline V gene. The CDR3 length is 15 residues. The CDR3 DNA reads TGTGCTAGCAGTGAATACAGCCCTGGGGCCAACGTCCTGACTTTC. Protein: CASSEYSPGANVLTF.

Concerning this clonotype itself: One junction end does not reproduce the germline sequence, and a read error may be involved. V usage is TRBV4-2 and J usage is TRBJ1-1, with D unresolved. Germline CDR1 LGHNA, CDR2 YNFKEQ. CDR3 length equals 16 residues. CDR3 residues: CAISQVEQLVNTEAFF. CDR3 nucleotides: TGTGCCATCAGCCAAGTCGAACAGCTTGTGAACACTGAAGCTTTCTTT.

In regard to this clonotype: The junction and the germline gene differ at one end; a read error may be behind it. The genes are TRBV11-3 and TRBJ2-5; D may be TRBD1 or TRBD2 (5 bases each). The length of the CDR3 is 13 residues. Germline V gives CDR1 SGHNT, CDR2 YENEEA. The DNA for the CDR3 is TGTCCCAGCAGCTTTACCGGGGAAGGGACGCAGTACTTC. Its protein product is CPSSFTGEGTQYF.

This clonotype was found once. Because the CDR3's place on the DNA is in doubt, the DNA is left out and the CDR3 is given as listed by TCRdb. The chain has TRBV6-5 and TRBJ2-1. The CDR3 extends over 17 residues, inclusive of both ends. Germline-derived CDR1 and CDR2 are MNHEY and SVGAGI. CDR3 loop: CAGSYSCRPSSYKEQFF.

With respect to this clonotype: At one end, the junction sequence differs from germline, possibly due to a read error. This rearrangement joins TRBV11-2 to TRBJ2-5; D not certain. Germline CDR1 and CDR2: SGHAT and FQNNGV. This CDR3 is 13 amino acids long. CDR3 sequence reads: CASFWGRGEIQYF. DNA for the CDR3: TGTGCCAGCTTCTGGGGAAGAGGTGAGATCCAGTACTTC.

The V call is TRBV7-9, the J call TRBJ2-1; unclear D gene. The length of the CDR3 is 14 residues. Germline V CDR1 and CDR2: SEHNR, FQNEAQ (reference sequence). V lost 1 base and J lost 9, with 13 bases in between. CDR3 sequence reads: CASSLDLVTSEQFF. CDR3 DNA sequence: TGTGCCAGCAGCTTAGATCTGGTAACAAGTGAGCAGTTCTTC.

Note on this clonotype: A much larger clone is a single base away; this may be a read error. The J gene is TRBJ1-1, the V gene TRBV12-3 or TRBV12-4; D is uncertain. The CDR3 is 16 residues long. Trimming removed 0 bases from V and 1 base from J, with 12 bases in between. The CDR3 coding sequence is TGTGCCAGCAGTTTAGCGTATAGGTCTGGGAACACTGAAGCTTTCTTT. Protein: CASSLAYRSGNTEAFF.

The chain is built from TRBV6-1 and TRBJ1-3; unclear D gene. V was pared by 10 bases and J by 5 bases, with 12 bases between. Germline assignment: CDR1 MNHNS and CDR2 SASEGT. This CDR3 has 12 residues. CDR3 DNA sequence: TGTGCCAACCGGGCAAGCCGAAACACCATATATTTT. Its protein is CANRASRNTIYF.

As to this clonotype: This sequence may be a read error, since a much larger clone differs from it by one base. This chain uses TRBV11-2 with TRBJ1-2; D is unresolved. Between the trimmed V and J ends, which lost 5 bases and 4 bases, there was a span of 14 bases. The germline CDR1 and CDR2 sequences are SGHAT and FQNNGV. There are 14 residues in the CDR3. This chain's CDR3 is CASSPIGWPYGYTF. In DNA form, the CDR3 reads TGTGCCAGCAGCCCAATCGGGTGGCCCTATGGCTACACCTTC. Filled out from reference TRBV11-2 and TRBJ1-2, the complete variable domain reads EAGVAQSPRYKIIEKRQSVAFWCNPISGHATLYWYQQILGQGPKLLIQFQNNGVVDDSQLPKDRFSAERLKGVDSTLKIQPAKLEDSAVYLCASSPIGWPYGYTFGSGTRLTVV.

In regard to this clonotype: This may arise from a read error, as a much more abundant clone is one base away. The chain links TRBV5-5 to TRBJ1-2; 8 bases agree with TRBD1. The length of the CDR3 is 14 residues. Germline CDR1 is SGHKS and CDR2 is YYEKEE (reference sequence). J lost 5 bases, V lost 6 bases, and 9 bases had no gene match. The CDR3 region has the DNA TGTGCCAGCACCCCGGGACAGGCGCCATATGGCTACACCTTC. Translation: CASTPGQAPYGYTF.

This chain links TRBV11-3 with TRBJ2-1; TRBD2 aligns across 11 bases. This CDR3 has 15 amino acids. Germline loops: CDR1 SGHNT, CDR2 YENEEA. Here the CDR3 reads CITSPLGTSGNEQFF. The CDR3 nucleotides are TGTATCACCAGTCCTCTTGGGACTAGCGGAAATGAGCAGTTCTTC.

Worth noting for this clonotype: Its ends do not fully match the called genes, so a read error is possible. The rearrangement links TRBV6-6 to TRBJ2-5, with 7 bases fitting TRBD2. The CDR3 extends over 14 amino acids. Per the germline V gene, CDR1 is MNHNY and CDR2 is SVGAGI (reference sequence). This CDR3 is CASRSGGRGVTQYF. For the CDR3, the DNA is TGTGCCAGCCGCTCGGGGGGAAGGGGAGTGACCCAATACTTC.

The chain recombines TRBV11-3 with TRBJ2-4; perhaps TRBD2 as D (7 bases). Trimming took 0 bases from V and 9 from J, leaving 15 bases between them. CDR3 size: 15 residues. Germline CDR1 SGHNT, CDR2 YENEEA. CDR3 DNA: TGTGCCAGCAGCTTAGAGGGGGGGCGAGGCAGCATTCAGTACTTC. Translation gives CASSLEGGRGSIQYF.

A remark on this clonotype: At one end the junction does not follow the germline gene, possibly because of a read error. This chain uses TRBV4-2 with TRBJ2-7; TRBD1 agrees at 7 bases. There are 12 residues in the CDR3. Germline lookup yields CDR1 LGHNA and CDR2 YNFKEQ. The CDR3 here is CARRGQNYGQYF. In nucleotides, the CDR3 is TGTGCCAGACGGGGACAGAACTACGGGCAGTACTTC.

This sequence joins TRBV11-2 and TRBJ1-6; maybe TRBD1 (5 bases). The CDR3 has 15 amino acids. Germline V gives CDR1 SGHAT, CDR2 FQNNGV. The CDR3 DNA reads as TGTCACAGCAGCTTAGGAGGGGAGAATAATTCACCCCTCCACTTT. Protein: CHSSLGGENNSPLHF.